Below, 21 T cell receptor beta chains from the same sample are listed, as sequenced in a study of blood T cell repertoires in COVID-19. Generated by immunoSEQ multiplex PCR, the TCRdb table keeps only in-frame clones and is missing some. The sample contains 250,000 or so clones, more than 70% of which appear only once. Sequenced input: PBMCs or T cells enriched from blood (not recorded which). The receptors originated from a woman in her thirties or forties with acute COVID-19.

The gene calls are TRBV3-1 (or the pseudogene TRBV3-2) and TRBJ2-7; 8 positions agree with TRBD1. After removal of 3 bases from V and 6 bases from J, the junction contained 7 bases not matched to a gene. The V gene's germline CDR1 is LGHDT and CDR2 YNNKEL (reference sequence). This CDR3 contains 14 residues. The CDR3 region has the DNA TGTGCCAGCAGCCACCCCGGGACAGGTCGCGAGCAGTACTTC. This translates into CASSHPGTGREQYF.

The DNA for the CDR3 is TGTGCCAGCAGCAAAGGAGGGGGTAAGGACAGACGTCTAGCCAAAAACATTCAGTACTTC. Protein sequence: CASSKGGGKDRRLAKNIQYF. This chain uses TRBV21-1 with TRBJ2-4; TRBD1, the table's D call, lacks a check against the DNA. TRBV21-1 counts as a pseudogene. The CDR3 is 20 amino acids.

The V gene is TRBV7-2, the J gene TRBJ2-3; TRBD2 is a possible D gene (6 bases). CDR1 is SGHTA, CDR2 FQGNSA, per germline. The CDR3 sequence is 14 residues long. Trimming left V 1 base short and J 5 bases short, with 10 bases between. DNA for the CDR3: TGTGCCAGCAGCTTAGGGGGACTGCGAGATACGCAGTATTTT. This translates into CASSLGGLRDTQYF.

The V call is TRBV19, the J call TRBJ1-3; D is undetermined. Trimming pared 5 bases from V and 8 bases from J, leaving 16 bases between. The CDR3 sequence is 14 residues long. CDR1 and CDR2 (germline): LNHDA, SQIVND (reference sequence). CDR3 nucleotides: TGTGCCAGTAGTTTTGGGAGGGATCGAGACACCATATATTTT. Protein sequence: CASSFGRDRDTIYF.

This clone was observed a few times. The V call is TRBV28, the J call TRBJ1-2; D possibly corresponds to TRBD1 (6 bases). Germline V gene sequence: CDR1 MDHEN, CDR2 SYDVKM. This CDR3 spans 15 amino acids. V gave up 6 bases and J gave up 0 bases, with 14 bases separating them. CDR3 sequence reads: CASRLITGSNYGYTF. The CDR3, as DNA: TGTGCCAGCAGACTAATAACAGGGTCTAACTATGGCTACACCTTC.

This chain's CDR3 is CSVEGAVGGSYGYTF. The CDR3 DNA is TGCAGCGTTGAAGGGGCCGTGGGGGGAAGCTATGGCTACACCTTC. This chain connects TRBV29-1 to TRBJ1-2; perhaps TRBD1 as D (5 bases). Trimming took 1 base from V and 4 from J, leaving 16 bases between them. The CDR3 totals 15 residues. CDR1 is SQVTM, CDR2 ANQGSEA, per germline. Drawing the rest from reference TRBV29-1 and TRBJ1-2, the complete variable domain is SAVISQKPSRDICQRGTSLTIQCQVDSQVTMMFWYRQQPGQSLTLIATANQGSEATYESGFVIDKFPISRPNLTFSTLTVSNMSPEDSSIYLCSVEGAVGGSYGYTFGSGTRLTVV.

This clone was recorded only once. V is TRBV27 and J is TRBJ2-3; D is unclear. The CDR3 is 13 residues long. The germline CDR1 and CDR2 sequences are MNHEY and SMNVEV (reference sequence). The V gene lost 1 base and the J gene lost 5 bases, with 7 bases spanning the gap. The CDR3 loop reads CASSLFGRDTQYF. Written as DNA, the CDR3 is TGTGCCAGCAGTTTATTTGGGCGAGATACGCAGTATTTT.

The CDR3 loop reads CASSLSGGSGYTF. The CDR3 DNA sequence: TGTGCCAGCAGCTTATCAGGGGGCTCTGGCTACACCTTC. The gene calls are TRBV7-9 and TRBJ1-2; 8 nucleotides line up with TRBD1. CDR3 length equals 13 residues. V shed 2 bases and J 7 bases; nucleotides not matched to a gene: 3. Germline CDR1 SEHNR, CDR2 FQNEAQ (reference sequence).

The rearrangement uses TRBV7-6 and TRBJ1-1; perhaps TRBD1 as D (6 bases). V was pared by 2 bases and J by 2 bases, with 12 bases between. This CDR3 region has 15 residues. The germline CDR1 and CDR2 sequences are SGHVS and FNYEAQ. This CDR3 reads CASSLSGGGNTEAFF. CDR3 DNA sequence: TGTGCCAGCAGCTTATCTGGGGGCGGTAACACTGAAGCTTTCTTT.

This clone was recorded once. The rearrangement uses TRBV30 and TRBJ2-7; D might be TRBD1 (5 bases). The V end was cut by 1 base, the J end by 8 bases, with 9 bases between. Germline-derived CDR1 and CDR2 are GTSNPN and SVGIG (reference sequence). The length of the CDR3 is 11 residues. The CDR3 protein is CAWSGDSKQYF. The CDR3 DNA reads TGTGCCTGGAGTGGAGACAGTAAGCAGTACTTC.

This clone was found a few times. The rearrangement joins TRBV25-1 to TRBJ1-1, with D tentatively TRBD1 (5 bases). CDR3 size: 12 residues. Trimming left V 4 bases short and J 11 bases short, with 14 bases between. The germline V gene encodes CDR1 MGHDK and CDR2 SYGVNS. The CDR3 here is CASSAPENRAFF. Here the CDR3 DNA reads TGTGCCAGCAGTGCCCCCGAGAACAGGGCTTTCTTT. The whole variable domain, filled in from reference TRBV25-1 and TRBJ1-1, reads EADIYQTPRYLVIGTGKKITLECSQTMGHDKMYWYQQDPGMELHLIHYSYGVNSTEKGDLSSESTVSRIRTEHFPLTLESARPSHTSQYLCASSAPENRAFFGQGTRLTVV.

The V gene is TRBV5-4, the J gene TRBJ2-7, with unresolved D. Germline V gene lookup returns CDR1 SGHNT and CDR2 YYREEE (reference sequence). The V gene lost 4 bases and the J gene lost 1 base, with 12 bases spanning the gap. The CDR3 covers 14 residues. This CDR3 is CASSPERTSYEQYF. For the CDR3, the DNA is TGTGCCAGCAGCCCGGAGCGCACTTCCTACGAGCAGTACTTC.

This clone was seen once. This chain connects TRBV19 to TRBJ1-2, with 10 bases lining up with TRBD1. Germline CDR1 reads LNHDA; CDR2 reads SQIVND (reference sequence). V shed 6 bases, J shed 4 bases, and the junction held 11 bases outside the gene matches. The CDR3 loop spans 16 amino acids. Written as DNA, the CDR3 is TGTGCCAGTAGAAACCCGGGACAGGGGAGGGCCTATGGCTACACCTTC. Protein product: CASRNPGQGRAYGYTF.

The rearrangement joins TRBV2 to TRBJ2-3; TRBD2 matches at 10 bases. Germline assignment: CDR1 SNHLY and CDR2 FYNNEI. Trimming at V came to 8 bases and at J to 6 bases, leaving 14 bases not matched to a gene. The CDR3 covers 16 residues. The CDR3 nucleotides read TGTGCCAGCGAAAACCCCCTAGCGGGAGATGCCGATACGCAGTATTTT. Protein: CASENPLAGDADTQYF.

V usage is TRBV18 and J usage is TRBJ2-7, with TRBD2 as a possible D gene (5 bases). The V gene's germline CDR1 is KGHSH and CDR2 LQKENI. Between the trimmed V and J ends, which lost 5 bases and 0 bases, there was a span of 11 bases. The CDR3 contains 14 residues. CDR3 bases: TGTGCCAGCTCATCCGGGATATCCTCCTACGAGCAGTACGTC. It yields the protein CASSSGISSYEQYV.

The chain couples TRBV24-1 to TRBJ2-1, with 12 bases matching TRBD2. J was trimmed by 8 bases and V by 8 bases; bases with no gene match: 6. The CDR3 totals 14 residues. The germline V gene encodes CDR1 KGHDR and CDR2 SFDVKD. CDR3 in amino acids: CATKTSGSSDEQFF. As DNA, the CDR3 is TGTGCCACCAAGACTAGCGGGAGCTCCGATGAGCAGTTCTTC.

This clone came up a few times. The V gene is TRBV30, the J gene TRBJ2-1; 10 nucleotides agree with TRBD2. Germline V lookup: CDR1 GTSNPN, CDR2 SVGIG (reference sequence). CDR3 length equals 14 residues. DNA of the CDR3: TGTGCTCAGCGGGAGGGCCCATCCTACAATGAGCAGTTCTTC. The encoded protein is CAQREGPSYNEQFF.

The V gene is TRBV5-1, the J gene TRBJ2-3; D possibly corresponds to TRBD2 (5 bases). The germline V and J ends were trimmed by 0 bases and 6 bases, with 14 bases remaining between them. The CDR3 is 15 residues long. The V gene's germline CDR1 is SGHRS and CDR2 YFSETQ. Written as DNA, the CDR3 is TGCGCCAGCAGCTTGGAGTCTAGCCCATTGGATACGCAGTATTTT. Amino acids: CASSLESSPLDTQYF. Filled out from reference TRBV5-1 and TRBJ2-3, the complete variable domain reads KAGVTQTPRYLIKTRGQQVTLSCSPISGHRSVSWYQQTPGQGLQFLFEYFSETQRNKGNFPGRFSGRQFSNSRSEMNVSTLELGDSALYLCASSLESSPLDTQYFGPGTRLTVL.

The gene calls are TRBV18 and TRBJ2-7, with D possibly matching TRBD1 (6 bases). The CDR3 loop spans 14 amino acids. V was clipped by 5 bases and J by 4 bases, with 15 bases between them. CDR1 and CDR2 (germline): KGHSH, LQKENI. Written as DNA, the CDR3 is TGTGCCAGCTCAGCAGCAGGGGCCATTTACGAGCAGTACTTC. Its protein product is CASSAAGAIYEQYF.

J is TRBJ1-4 and V is TRBV5-4; 8 bases align to TRBD1. Germline assignment: CDR1 SGHNT and CDR2 YYREEE (reference sequence). The CDR3 extends over 17 amino acids. V lost 4 bases to trimming and J lost 7 bases; unmatched junction nucleotides: 15. CDR3 sequence: CASSTSGGLGAVEKLFF. CDR3 nucleotide sequence: TGTGCCAGCAGCACCTCAGGGGGCCTGGGTGCAGTTGAAAAACTGTTTTTT. The complete variable domain, with remaining parts taken from reference TRBV5-4 and TRBJ1-4, reads ETGVTQSPTHLIKTRGQQVTLRCSSQSGHNTVSWYQQALGQGPQFIFQYYREEENGRGNFPPRFSGLQFPNYSSELNVNALELDDSALYLCASSTSGGLGAVEKLFFGSGTQLSVL.

This sequence joins TRBV9 and TRBJ2-5; maybe TRBD1 (6 bases). The V end was cut by 2 bases, the J end by 5 bases, with 16 bases between. This CDR3 spans 15 amino acids. CDR1 is SGDLS and CDR2 is YYNGEE in the germline V gene. The CDR3 DNA sequence: TGTGCCAGCAGCGTGGGGCAGGGGTGGCAGGAGACCCAGTACTTC. Protein product: CASSVGQGWQETQYF.